A selection of T cell receptor beta chains follows, all from one sample in a study of regulatory T cells in long-lasting Graves disease. MiXCR was run by TCRdb on the multiplex PCR reads, yielding one entry per CDR3 protein. This sample yields around 480,000 distinct CDR3 sequences, of which roughly a sixth are seen a single time; roughly 25% belongs to the top ten. These data are also associated with another study on T cells in Graves' hyperthyroidism and ophthalmopathy.

The sequences come from peripheral blood mononuclear cells (PBMCs), collected at new diagnosis, from a patient treated with antithyroid drugs. The receptors originated from a woman aged 35-65 years with Graves disease. CDR3s include the opening cysteine and the closing phenylalanine or tryptophan. D genes are given only for firm matches. Not all rows give a size; the values are once, few, many and, for expanded clones, a class.

size	V	D	length	J	CDR3	DNA
NA	TRBV5-4	TRBD2	14	TRBJ2-1	CASSDGLAGGEQFF	TGTGCCAGCAGCGACGGACTAGCGGGGGGTGAGCAGTTCTTC
NA	TRBV7-2	TRBD1	15	TRBJ1-1	CASSQTQGARTEAFF	TGTGCCAGCAGCCAGACACAGGGGGCGCGGACTGAAGCTTTCTTT
few	TRBV6-1	TRBD1	14	TRBJ1-6	CASSEGQINSPLHF	TGTGCCAGCAGTGAGGGACAGATCAATTCACCCCTCCACTTT
NA	TRBV11-2	NA	12	TRBJ1-2	CASSLGFLGALF	TGTGCCAGCAGCTTAGGATTTTTAGGGGCCCTCTTC
many	TRBV12-3/TRBV12-4	TRBD1	13	TRBJ1-6	CASSGTGESPLHF	TGTGCCAGCAGCGGGACAGGGGAGTCACCCCTCCACTTT
many	TRBV5-1	NA	12	TRBJ2-7	CASSHTGIEQYF	TGCGCCAGCAGCCACACAGGGATCGAGCAGTACTTC
once	TRBV19	NA	14	TRBJ2-1	CASSVLASNNEQFF	TGTGCCAGTAGTGTTCTAGCGTCCAACAATGAGCAGTTCTTC
many	TRBV12-3/TRBV12-4	NA	15	TRBJ1-1	CASSLGDRGGTEAFF	TGCGCCAGCAGCTTAGGGGACCGGGGGGGCACTGAAGCTTTCTTT
many	TRBV20-1	NA	11	TRBJ1-1	CRGSGGTEAFF	TGCAGGGGCTCGGGTGGCACTGAAGCTTTCTTT
NA	TRBV6-1	TRBD1	13	TRBJ2-7	CASNHRGSNEQYF	TGTGCCAGCAACCACAGGGGGTCCAACGAGCAGTACTTC
NA	TRBV7-9	TRBD1	14	TRBJ1-2	CASSLSRGEDGYTF	TGTGCCAGCAGCTTAAGCAGGGGGGAAGATGGCTACACCTTC
few	TRBV5-6	TRBD1	15	TRBJ2-5	CASSLTDRERETQYF	TGTGCCAGCAGCCTTACGGACAGGGAGAGAGAGACCCAGTACTTC
NA	TRBV12-3/TRBV12-4	TRBD1	14	TRBJ2-7	CASSLVGTGLEQYF	TGTGCCAGCAGTTTAGTAGGGACAGGGCTTGAGCAGTACTTC
NA	TRBV6-1	NA	15	TRBJ2-7	CASLPHTGWSYEQYF	TGTGCCAGCCTTCCCCATACAGGGTGGTCCTACGAGCAGTACTTC
NA	TRBV5-1	NA	15	TRBJ1-4	CASSLAWEAQEKLFF	TGCGCCAGCAGCCTTGCTTGGGAAGCGCAAGAAAAACTGTTTTTT
few	TRBV9	NA	17	TRBJ1-2	CASSVATDSGSGYGYTF	TGTGCCAGCAGCGTAGCTACTGATTCTGGTTCCGGCTATGGCTACACCTTC
many	TRBV7-2	TRBD1	15	TRBJ1-2	CASTRPGQENYGYTF	TGTGCCAGCACCCGACCGGGACAGGAAAACTATGGCTACACCTTC
many	TRBV28	NA	15	TRBJ1-1	CASSPGGVAGTEAFF	TGTGCCAGCAGTCCTGGGGGAGTGGCGGGCACTGAAGCTTTCTTT
NA	TRBV2	NA	14	TRBJ2-7	CASNPEGPAYEQYF	TGTGCCAGCAATCCGGAGGGTCCAGCCTACGAGCAGTACTTC
NA	TRBV7-2	NA	14	TRBJ1-1	CASSSQSLGTEAFF	TGTGCCAGCAGCTCTCAATCCCTAGGCACTGAAGCTTTCTTT
NA	TRBV19	NA	12	TRBJ1-2	CASSFQSYGYTF	TGTGCCAGTAGTTTTCAGAGCTATGGCTACACCTTC
many	TRBV5-6	TRBD1	14	TRBJ1-1	CASSLRGPYTEAFF	TGTGCCAGCAGCTTGAGGGGGCCATATACTGAAGCTTTCTTT
NA	TRBV6-5	NA	15	TRBJ1-2	CASSYSSGEVSGYTF	TGTGCCAGCAGTTACTCTTCAGGGGAGGTTTCTGGCTACACCTTC
NA	TRBV3-1	NA	18	TRBJ1-2	CASSQEWGDRAPGDGYTF	TGTGCCAGCAGCCAAGAGTGGGGAGACAGAGCCCCTGGGGATGGCTACACCTTC
many	TRBV12-3/TRBV12-4	NA	14	TRBJ1-2	CASSFDAGRGGYTF	TGTGCCAGCAGTTTTGATGCGGGGAGGGGAGGCTACACCTTC
few	TRBV2	NA	10	TRBJ2-7	CASRTKEQYF	TGTGCCAGCCGGACTAAGGAGCAGTACTTC
many	TRBV2	NA	13	TRBJ1-6	CASSSGGISPLHF	TGTGCCAGCAGTTCTGGGGGAATTTCACCCCTCCACTTT
many	TRBV6-5	TRBD1	14	TRBJ1-1	CASSYIGQGHEAFF	TGTGCCAGCAGTTACATCGGACAGGGGCATGAAGCTTTCTTT
NA	TRBV6-1	NA	16	TRBJ2-6	CASGSFLITGANVLTF	TGTGCCAGCGGATCGTTTTTGATAACTGGGGCCAACGTCCTGACTTTC
many	TRBV29-1	TRBD1	14	TRBJ1-4	CSVGISGGNEKLFF	TGCAGCGTTGGAATTTCAGGGGGAAATGAAAAACTGTTTTTT
many	TRBV12-5	NA	14	TRBJ1-1	CASVEGLRRTEAFF	TGTGCTAGTGTCGAGGGCTTACGACGCACTGAAGCTTTCTTT
NA	TRBV3-1	TRBD1	16	TRBJ2-4	CASSLHRGSAKNIQYF	TGTGCCAGCAGCCTTCACAGGGGTTCAGCCAAAAACATTCAGTACTTC
many	TRBV4-1	TRBD1	16	TRBJ1-1	CASRWGGAQGSTEAFF	TGCGCCAGCAGGTGGGGAGGGGCACAGGGGAGCACTGAAGCTTTCTTT
NA	TRBV9	NA	18	TRBJ2-1	CASSRDDYQRPSYNEQFF	TGTGCCAGCAGCCGGGACGATTACCAAAGGCCCTCCTACAATGAGCAGTTCTTC
many	TRBV27	NA	17	TRBJ1-2	CASSLTGRAAANYGYTF	TGTGCCAGCAGTCTAACCGGGAGGGCCGCAGCTAACTATGGCTACACCTTC
many	TRBV7-9	TRBD2	16	TRBJ2-5	CASSLGLAEPNIPQYF	TGTGCCAGCAGTCTGGGACTAGCGGAGCCCAACATCCCCCAGTACTTC
many	TRBV24-1	NA	11	TRBJ2-7	CATSDLYEQYF	TGTGCCACCAGTGATTTATACGAGCAGTACTTC
NA	TRBV30	NA	14	TRBJ2-7	CAWSVWQPVDEQYF	TGTGCCTGGAGTGTATGGCAGCCTGTGGACGAGCAGTACTTC
NA	TRBV11-2	NA	16	TRBJ2-1	CASSPREGEAYNEQFF	TGTGCCAGCAGCCCCCGCGAGGGGGAGGCCTACAATGAGCAGTTCTTC